These 18 T cell receptor beta chains came from one sample sequenced in a study of blood T cell repertoires in COVID-19. This table comes from immunoSEQ multiplex PCR, and its TCRdb copy is limited to in-frame clones, with some not included. This table holds fewer than 110,000 clones, around 92% found once. Sequencing was carried out using peripheral blood. The source of these receptors is a middle-aged man with active or convalescent COVID-19.

Only one count was recorded for this clone. The rearrangement links TRBV9 to TRBJ2-1; TRBD2 agrees at 10 bases. Germline V CDR1 and CDR2: SGDLS, YYNGEE. With V trimmed by 3 bases and J by 6 bases, 6 bases remained unmatched. The CDR3 extends over 15 amino acids. CDR3 DNA: TGTGCCAGCAGCGCCAGCGGGAGGGCTCTCAATGAGCAGTTCTTC. Encoded protein: CASSASGRALNEQFF. Drawing the rest from reference TRBV9 and TRBJ2-1, the complete variable domain is DSGVTQTPKHLITATGQRVTLRCSPRSGDLSVYWYQQSLDQGLQFLIQYYNGEERAKGNILERFSAQQFPDLHSELNLSSLELGDSALYFCASSASGRALNEQFFGPGTRLTVL.

This chain uses TRBV7-2 with TRBJ1-2, with TRBD1 identical over 7 bases. The CDR3 contains 15 residues. Germline V CDR1 and CDR2: SGHTA, FQGNSA. Trimming took 5 bases from V and 4 from J; bases not matched to a gene: 10. The CDR3 loop reads CASSPSAGTVYGYTF. CDR3 nucleotide sequence: TGTGCCAGCAGCCCGTCCGCCGGGACAGTCTATGGCTACACCTTC. Full variable domain (rest looked up from reference TRBV7-2 and TRBJ1-2): GAGVSQSPSNKVTEKGKDVELRCDPISGHTALYWYRQSLGQGLEFLIYFQGNSAPDKSGLPSDRFSAERTGGSVSTLTIQRTQQEDSAVYLCASSPSAGTVYGYTFGSGTRLTVV.

The chain carries TRBV5-1 and TRBJ2-3; 7 bases fit TRBD1. With 0 bases clipped from V and 4 bases from J, the junction kept 2 bases outside the gene matches. The CDR3 is 14 amino acids. The germline V gene has CDR1 SGHRS and CDR2 YFSETQ. The CDR3 DNA is TGCGCCAGCAGCTTGGGAGGGGGCGCAGATACGCAGTATTTT. The encoded protein is CASSLGGGADTQYF. The full variable domain, in which reference TRBV5-1 and TRBJ2-3 provide the parts outside the CDR3, is KAGVTQTPRYLIKTRGQQVTLSCSPISGHRSVSWYQQTPGQGLQFLFEYFSETQRNKGNFPGRFSGRQFSNSRSEMNVSTLELGDSALYLCASSLGGGADTQYFGPGTRLTVL.

CDR3 in DNA: TGTGCCACACGGGATTTGGGCTCCTACAATGAGCAGTTCTTC. As protein: CATRDLGSYNEQFF. The chain combines TRBV10-3 with TRBJ2-1; D may be TRBD2 (5 bases). Trimming removed 10 bases from V and 0 bases from J, with 13 bases in between. This CDR3 has 14 residues. The germline V gene encodes CDR1 ENHRY and CDR2 SYGVKD.

Only one count was recorded for this clone. The chain uses TRBV12-3 or TRBV12-4 and TRBJ2-5, with D possibly matching TRBD2 (6 bases). V lost 3 bases to trimming and J lost 5 bases, with 10 bases between them. This CDR3 spans 13 amino acids. The CDR3 sequence is CASSLTRGETQYF. CDR3 bases: TGTGCCAGCAGTTTGACTAGAGGGGAGACCCAGTACTTC.

The rearrangement joins TRBV28 to TRBJ1-5; the D gene is possibly TRBD1 (6 bases). The CDR3 has 17 residues. V lost 4 bases, J lost 0 bases, and 16 bases lay in between. Germline V gene data show CDR1 as MDHEN and CDR2 as SYDVKM. CDR3 region: CASSYPPPTGSNQPQHF. The CDR3 nucleotides read TGTGCCAGCAGTTACCCCCCACCGACAGGTAGCAATCAGCCCCAGCATTTT.

About this clone: At one boundary the junction diverges from the germline segment, which might be a read error. The rearrangement joins TRBV2 to TRBJ2-1; D is possibly TRBD1 (6 bases). The CDR3 extends over 14 amino acids. Germline loops: CDR1 SNHLY, CDR2 FYNNEI. DNA of the CDR3: TGTGCCAGCATGGCGTCTAGTCCGGGACCAGGGGCGGTCTTC. This gives the protein CASMASSPGPGAVF.

The chain combines TRBV27 with TRBJ2-7; possibly TRBD1 for D (5 bases). The CDR3 runs 13 residues. CDR1 and CDR2 (germline): MNHEY, SMNVEV (reference sequence). Trimming stripped 5 bases from V and 3 bases from J, with 11 bases between. The CDR3 here is CASSPGPGYEQYF. CDR3 coding DNA: TGTGCCAGCAGTCCAGGGCCTGGCTACGAGCAGTACTTC.

This chain joins TRBV9 and TRBJ2-1; a possible D gene is TRBD2 (6 bases). Trimming removed 3 bases from V and 0 bases from J, with 16 bases in between. In germline, CDR1 is SGDLS, CDR2 YYNGEE. This CDR3 has 17 residues. CDR3 DNA: TGTGCCAGCAGCGCATATAGCGGAGGAAGCTCCTACAATGAGCAGTTCTTC. This translates into CASSAYSGGSSYNEQFF. Supplemented by reference TRBV9 and TRBJ2-1, the full variable domain reads DSGVTQTPKHLITATGQRVTLRCSPRSGDLSVYWYQQSLDQGLQFLIQYYNGEERAKGNILERFSAQQFPDLHSELNLSSLELGDSALYFCASSAYSGGSSYNEQFFGPGTRLTVL.

V and J are TRBV6-5 and TRBJ1-1; the D is unclear. The CDR3 length is 13 residues. Deletions cut 3 bases from V and 0 bases from J, with 5 bases between. Germline CDR1 reads MNHEY; CDR2 reads SVGAGI. CDR3 DNA: TGTGCCAGCAGTTATATTCTGAACACTGAAGCTTTCTTT. Amino acid sequence: CASSYILNTEAFF.

J is TRBJ2-7 and V is TRBV19, with a tentative D call TRBD2 (5 bases). The CDR3 has 13 amino acids. Germline V gives CDR1 LNHDA, CDR2 SQIVND (reference sequence). V was clipped by 4 bases and J by 2 bases, with 9 bases between them. The CDR3 nucleotides are TGTGCCAGTAGTACCTCGGGGACCTACGAGCAGTACTTC. Translation gives CASSTSGTYEQYF.

The V and J genes are TRBV5-4 and TRBJ1-2; 7 bases line up with TRBD1. Germline-derived CDR1 and CDR2 are SGHNT and YYREEE (reference sequence). The CDR3 is 14 residues long. Germline trimming cut 0 bases from V and 7 bases from J; bases unmatched to any gene: 6. The CDR3 loop is CASSLVTGVGGYTF. CDR3 bases: TGTGCCAGCAGCTTGGTAACAGGGGTCGGTGGCTACACCTTC.

The J gene is TRBJ1-2, the V gene TRBV7-2; D may be TRBD1 (5 bases). The CDR3 has 14 amino acids. V was shortened by 3 bases and J by 4 bases, with 12 bases between the two germline ends. Per the germline V gene, CDR1 is SGHTA and CDR2 is FQGNSA. CDR3 sequence reads: CASSFPTESYGYTF. The CDR3 DNA sequence: TGTGCCAGCAGCTTCCCGACAGAGAGCTATGGCTACACCTTC.

The chain has TRBV7-9 and TRBJ2-5, with 13 bases identical to TRBD2. CDR3 length: 16 amino acids. V dropped 3 bases and J dropped 1; count of bases not matched to a gene: 2. The germline CDR1 and CDR2 sequences are SEHNR and FQNEAQ (reference sequence). The CDR3: CASSFGTSGTQETQYF. Written as DNA, the CDR3 is TGTGCCAGCAGCTTCGGGACTAGCGGGACCCAAGAGACCCAGTACTTC.

The chain has TRBV5-1 and TRBJ1-1, with D possibly TRBD1 on 5 matching bases. Germline V gene lookup returns CDR1 SGHRS and CDR2 YFSETQ. This CDR3 contains 14 residues. V lost 1 base and J 10 bases, leaving 17 bases between the germline ends. CDR3 loop: CASSLTTGGGRAFF. The CDR3 coding sequence is TGCGCCAGCAGCTTGACCACCGGGGGGGGTCGAGCTTTCTTT.

J is TRBJ2-7 and V is TRBV4-2; 8 nucleotides agree with TRBD1. The ends lost 1 base at V and 2 bases at J; junction bases unmatched: 16. This CDR3 is built from 19 residues. Germline V gene data show CDR1 as LGHNA and CDR2 as YNFKEQ. The CDR3 reads CASSQAGTGRTGKTYEQYF. CDR3 coding DNA: TGTGCCAGCAGCCAAGCGGGAACCGGGCGGACAGGGAAGACCTACGAGCAGTACTTC.

The sample holds a few counts of this clone. The V gene is TRBV5-1, the J gene TRBJ1-3; D gene uncertain. The CDR3 totals 12 residues. Germline-derived CDR1 and CDR2 are SGHRS and YFSETQ. V was clipped by 3 bases and J by 2 bases, with 3 bases between them. CDR3 DNA: TGCGCCAGCAGCTCCACTGGAAACACCATATATTTT. Its translation is CASSSTGNTIYF.

The rearrangement uses TRBV30 and TRBJ1-4, with D uncertain. Trimming pared 0 bases from V and 11 bases from J, leaving 10 bases between. Germline-derived CDR1 and CDR2 are GTSNPN and SVGIG (reference sequence). The CDR3 totals 12 residues. The CDR3 reads CAWSVDSPKLFF. In nucleotides, the CDR3 is TGTGCCTGGAGTGTAGATAGTCCGAAACTGTTTTTT.